Presented here are 16 T cell receptor beta chains from one specimen sequenced in a study of T-cell memory formation after mild COVID-19. TCRdb reanalysed the 5' RACE reads using MiXCR and keeps one entry per CDR3 protein. The sample yields some 150,000 distinct CDR3 sequences, about 6.1% seen once. The sequenced material came from PBMCs or a T cell subset sorted from them (not recorded which). The source is an adult woman who had mild COVID-19 (a few samples of this study predate the infection). Cell type and time point are not known.

This clonotype was counted only a few times. The chain joins TRBV10-3 to TRBJ2-7, with D perhaps assigned TRBD1 or TRBD2 (7 bases each). This CDR3 region has 14 residues. CDR1 is ENHRY, CDR2 SYGVKD, per germline. V dropped 6 bases and J dropped 4 bases, with 16 bases sitting between them. The CDR3 is CAISRGGERYEQYF. In DNA form, the CDR3 reads TGTGCCATCAGCAGGGGGGGGGAGCGGTACGAGCAGTACTTC.

This clonotype was counted ten times or more. V gene TRBV20-1 combines with J gene TRBJ2-1; the match to TRBD2 covers 8 bases. Germline loops: CDR1 DFQATT, CDR2 SNEGSKA (reference sequence). CDR3 size: 16 residues. The J segment lost 6 bases and the V segment lost 0 bases, leaving 10 bases of the junction unmatched. CDR3 residues: CSARDPSGGPLNEQFF. The DNA for the CDR3 is TGCAGTGCTAGAGATCCCTCGGGAGGGCCTCTCAATGAGCAGTTCTTC.

This chain uses TRBV7-9 with TRBJ1-2; 7 bases align to TRBD1. Germline V gene sequence: CDR1 SEHNR, CDR2 FQNEAQ (reference sequence). Unmatched junction bases numbered 12, after V lost 6 bases and J lost 8 bases. CDR3 length equals 14 residues. Here the CDR3 reads CASSWTGTADGYTF. In nucleotides, the CDR3 is TGTGCCAGCAGTTGGACTGGGACAGCGGACGGCTACACCTTC.

This clonotype occurred many times. The J gene is TRBJ1-2, the V gene TRBV18, with 12 bases lining up with TRBD1. Germline lookup yields CDR1 KGHSH and CDR2 LQKENI. The CDR3 totals 15 residues. Trimming took 6 bases from V and 4 from J; bases not matched to a gene: 6. The CDR3 DNA is TGTGCCAGCTCCCCGGGACAGGGGGCCCTCTATGGCTACACCTTC. It yields the protein CASSPGQGALYGYTF. Based on the CDR3 plus reference TRBV18 and TRBJ1-2, the full variable domain is NAGVMQNPRHLVRRRGQEARLRCSPMKGHSHVYWYRQLPEEGLKFMVYLQKENIIDESGMPKERFSAEFPKEGPSILRIQQVVRGDSAAYFCASSPGQGALYGYTFGSGTRLTVV.

The table lists this clonotype with many counts. The gene calls are TRBV29-1 and TRBJ2-3, with D perhaps being TRBD1 or TRBD2 (5 bases each). The length of the CDR3 is 14 residues. Germline lookup yields CDR1 SQVTM and CDR2 ANQGSEA. Trimming took 7 bases from V and 0 from J, leaving 14 bases between them. Here the CDR3 reads CSARDGSSTDTQYF. In DNA form, the CDR3 reads TGCAGCGCCCGGGACGGATCTAGCACAGATACGCAGTATTTT.

In this sample, this clonotype turned up many times. V gene TRBV5-1 combines with J gene TRBJ2-1, with TRBD1 matching 7 bases. Trimming removed 4 bases from V and 7 bases from J; junction bases left unmatched: 14. Germline CDR1 SGHRS, CDR2 YFSETQ. The CDR3 sequence is 16 residues long. The CDR3 bases are TGCGCCAGCAGCCGACACGACAGGGTAACAACGAATGAGCAGTTCTTC. Its protein product is CASSRHDRVTTNEQFF.

This clonotype has ten or more counts. V is TRBV12-3 or TRBV12-4 and J is TRBJ2-5; 10 nucleotides line up with TRBD2. V was clipped by 9 bases and J by 9 bases; unmatched bases: 7. This CDR3 comprises 12 residues. CDR3 nucleotides: TGTGCCAGTTTCCCAGCGGGAGGGCCCCAGTACTTC. This codes for CASFPAGGPQYF.

In this sample, this clonotype turned up a few times. This chain connects TRBV6-2 or TRBV6-3 to TRBJ2-1, with 8 bases aligning to TRBD2. Germline CDR1 reads MNHEY; CDR2 reads SVGEGT. J gave up 6 bases and V 3 bases, and 10 bases lay outside the gene matches. The CDR3 runs 16 residues. The CDR3 DNA reads as TGTGCCAGCAGTTATTGGGGGACTAGTTACCCCAATGAGCAGTTCTTC. Its translation: CASSYWGTSYPNEQFF.

V and J are TRBV25-1 and TRBJ2-3; D is possibly TRBD1 (6 bases). Trimming pared 0 bases from V and 0 bases from J, leaving 10 bases between. From germline, CDR1 is MGHDK and CDR2 SYGVNS. The CDR3 runs to 16 residues. CDR3 sequence: CASSEYGGQSTDTQYF. DNA for the CDR3: TGTGCCAGCAGTGAATATGGGGGACAAAGCACAGATACGCAGTATTTT.

This clonotype was recorded a few times. This chain connects TRBV2 to TRBJ2-5; 8 nucleotides match TRBD2. V was clipped by 4 bases and J by 1 base; unmatched bases: 5. In germline, CDR1 is SNHLY, CDR2 FYNNEI. The CDR3 consists of 15 residues. The CDR3 loop is CASSGIAGTQETQYF. As DNA, the CDR3 is TGTGCCAGCAGTGGAATAGCGGGGACCCAAGAGACCCAGTACTTC.

Worth noting for this clonotype: Compared with germline, one end of the junction differs, possibly owing to a read error. The V gene is TRBV7-7, the J gene TRBJ2-1; D remains unclear. The length of the CDR3 is 13 residues. The germline V gene has CDR1 SSHAT and CDR2 FNYEAQ (reference sequence). CDR3 amino acids: CASSPHRDNEQFF. In DNA, the CDR3 is TGTGCTAGCAGCCCCCACCGAGACAATGAGCAGTTCTTC.

V and J are TRBV12-3 or TRBV12-4 and TRBJ1-5; 7 nucleotides line up with TRBD1. This CDR3 is built from 15 residues. The junction had 6 bases not matched to a gene; V was cut back by 5 bases and J by 2 bases. CDR3 residues: CASSPLQGRNQPQHF. The CDR3 DNA follows: TGTGCCAGCAGTCCCTTACAGGGGCGCAATCAGCCCCAGCATTTT.

The chain links TRBV3-1 to TRBJ2-2; a weak D match, TRBD1 (5 bases). Germline V gene lookup returns CDR1 LGHDT and CDR2 YNNKEL (reference sequence). The CDR3 loop spans 18 amino acids. Between the trimmed V and J ends, which lost 0 bases and 3 bases, there was a span of 17 bases. CDR3 DNA: TGTGCCAGCAGCCAAGATCGGTTGAGACAGTGGGACACCGGGGAGCTGTTTTTT. The encoded protein is CASSQDRLRQWDTGELFF.

This clonotype appeared a few times. The rearrangement links TRBV12-3 or TRBV12-4 to TRBJ1-4; a weak D match, TRBD1 (6 bases). Trimming removed 6 bases from V and 7 bases from J, with 15 bases in between. The CDR3 is made up of 14 amino acids. This chain's CDR3 is CASSNRDTREKLFF. CDR3 coding DNA: TGTGCCAGCAGCAACCGGGACACCCGTGAAAAACTGTTTTTT.

This clonotype appeared many times. The V call is TRBV4-3, the J call TRBJ2-7; TRBD1 is a possible D gene (6 bases). Germline-derived CDR1 and CDR2 are LGHNA and YSLEER. The V and J ends lost 2 bases and 4 bases respectively, with 9 bases between them. The CDR3 is 13 amino acids. This chain's CDR3 is CASSQSQGYEQYF. CDR3 in DNA: TGCGCCAGCAGCCAATCACAGGGTTACGAGCAGTACTTC.

This clonotype has just a few counts. The rearrangement links TRBV18 to TRBJ1-1; perhaps TRBD1 as D (6 bases). Per the germline V gene, CDR1 is KGHSH and CDR2 is LQKENI. Trimming removed 0 bases from V and 0 bases from J, with 14 bases in between. This CDR3 is 17 amino acids long. For the CDR3, the DNA is TGTGCCAGCTCACCACCGGTAACAGGGTCTATGAACACTGAAGCTTTCTTT. Its protein is CASSPPVTGSMNTEAFF.